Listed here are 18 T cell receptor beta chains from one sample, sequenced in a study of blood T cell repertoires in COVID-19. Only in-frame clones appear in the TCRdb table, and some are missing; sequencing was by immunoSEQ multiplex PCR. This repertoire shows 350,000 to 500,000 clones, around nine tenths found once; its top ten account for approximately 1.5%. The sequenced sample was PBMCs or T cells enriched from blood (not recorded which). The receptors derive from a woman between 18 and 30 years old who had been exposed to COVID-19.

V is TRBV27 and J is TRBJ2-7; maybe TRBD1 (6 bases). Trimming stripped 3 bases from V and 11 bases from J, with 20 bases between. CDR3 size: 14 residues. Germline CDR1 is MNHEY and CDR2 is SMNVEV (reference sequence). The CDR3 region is CASSFTDSRDAKYF. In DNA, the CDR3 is TGTGCCAGCAGTTTTACGGACAGCAGGGATGCGAAGTACTTC.

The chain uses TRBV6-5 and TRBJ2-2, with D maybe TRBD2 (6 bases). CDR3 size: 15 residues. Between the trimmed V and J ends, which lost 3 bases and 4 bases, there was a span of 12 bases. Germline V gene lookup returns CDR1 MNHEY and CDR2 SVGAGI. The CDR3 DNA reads TGTGCCAGCAGTTATTGGCAAGCGGGCACCGGGGAGCTGTTTTTT. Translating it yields CASSYWQAGTGELFF.

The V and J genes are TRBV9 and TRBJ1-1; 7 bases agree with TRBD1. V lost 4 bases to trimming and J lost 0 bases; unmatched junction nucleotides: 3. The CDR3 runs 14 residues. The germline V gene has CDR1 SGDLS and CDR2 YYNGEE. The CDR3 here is CASSQTGMNTEAFF. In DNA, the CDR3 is TGTGCCAGCAGCCAGACAGGGATGAACACTGAAGCTTTCTTT.

CDR3 residues: CASSQRTDNTEAFF. DNA of the CDR3: TGCGCCAGCAGCCAACGGACAGATAACACTGAAGCTTTCTTT. The rearrangement joins TRBV4-1 to TRBJ1-1; TRBD1 might be the D (6 bases). This CDR3 region has 14 residues. Germline V CDR1 and CDR2: MGHRA, YSYEKL. Trimming pared 2 bases from V and 2 bases from J, leaving 9 bases between.

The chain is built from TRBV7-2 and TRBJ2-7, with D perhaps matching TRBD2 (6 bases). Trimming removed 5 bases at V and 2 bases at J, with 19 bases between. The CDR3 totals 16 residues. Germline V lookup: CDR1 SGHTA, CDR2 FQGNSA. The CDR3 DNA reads TGTGCCAGCAGCATTGCCCCGGGACTGCATCCCTACGAGCAGTACTTC. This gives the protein CASSIAPGLHPYEQYF.

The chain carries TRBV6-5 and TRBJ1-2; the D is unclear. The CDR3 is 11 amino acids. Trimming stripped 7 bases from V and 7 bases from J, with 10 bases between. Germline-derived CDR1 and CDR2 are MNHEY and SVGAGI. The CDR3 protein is CASIHPGGYTF. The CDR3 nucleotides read TGTGCCAGCATCCACCCCGGTGGCTACACCTTC.

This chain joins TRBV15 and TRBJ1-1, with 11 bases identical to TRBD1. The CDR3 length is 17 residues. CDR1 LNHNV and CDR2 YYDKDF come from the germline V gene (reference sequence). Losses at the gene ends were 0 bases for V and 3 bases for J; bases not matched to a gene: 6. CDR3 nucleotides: TGTGCCACCAGCAGAGATAGGCCGGACAGGGGGCACACTGAAGCTTTCTTT. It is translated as CATSRDRPDRGHTEAFF.

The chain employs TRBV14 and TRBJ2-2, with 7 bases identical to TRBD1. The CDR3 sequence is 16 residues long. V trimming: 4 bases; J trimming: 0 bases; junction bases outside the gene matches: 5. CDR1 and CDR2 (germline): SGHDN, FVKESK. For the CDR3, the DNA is TGTGCCAGCAGCCCCCGACAGGGACCGAACACCGGGGAGCTGTTTTTT. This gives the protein CASSPRQGPNTGELFF.

The CDR3 coding sequence is TGTGCCAGCAGCTTAGGGACAGGGACCACCGGGGAGCTGTTTTTT. Encoded protein: CASSLGTGTTGELFF. The chain recombines TRBV11-3 with TRBJ2-2; 8 bases agree with TRBD1. Germline CDR1 and CDR2: SGHNT and YENEEA. With 1 base clipped from V and 4 bases from J, the junction kept 2 bases outside the gene matches. The length of the CDR3 is 15 residues.

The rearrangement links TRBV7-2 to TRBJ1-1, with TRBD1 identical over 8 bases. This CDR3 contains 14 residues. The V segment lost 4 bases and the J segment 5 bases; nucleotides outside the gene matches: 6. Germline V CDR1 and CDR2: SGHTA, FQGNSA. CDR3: CASSSRGLGTEAFF. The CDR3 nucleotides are TGTGCCAGCAGCTCCAGGGGGCTTGGGACTGAAGCTTTCTTT.

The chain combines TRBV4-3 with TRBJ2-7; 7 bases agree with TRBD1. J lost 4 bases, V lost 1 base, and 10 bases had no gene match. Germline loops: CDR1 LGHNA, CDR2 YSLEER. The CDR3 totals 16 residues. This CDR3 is CASSQGLTLTGYEQYF. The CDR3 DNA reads TGCGCCAGCAGCCAAGGGCTGACACTGACAGGGTACGAGCAGTACTTC.

The CDR3 DNA reads TGTGCCAGCAGTGTGCAGAACTACTACGAGCAGTACTTC. Translated, it gives CASSVQNYYEQYF. The chain employs TRBV2 and TRBJ2-7; D unresolved. Germline V CDR1 and CDR2: SNHLY, FYNNEI. V was trimmed by 4 bases and J by 3 bases, leaving 10 bases between them. This CDR3 is built from 13 residues.

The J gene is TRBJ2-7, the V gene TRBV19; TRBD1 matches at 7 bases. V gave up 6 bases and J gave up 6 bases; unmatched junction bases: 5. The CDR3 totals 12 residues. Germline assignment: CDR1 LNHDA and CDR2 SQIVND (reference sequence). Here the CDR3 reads CASSRGSTEQYF. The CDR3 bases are TGTGCCAGTAGCAGGGGGTCGACCGAGCAGTACTTC. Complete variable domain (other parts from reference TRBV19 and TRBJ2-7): DGGITQSPKYLFRKEGQNVTLSCEQNLNHDAMYWYRQDPGQGLRLIYYSQIVNDFQKGDIAEGYSVSREKKESFPLTVTSAQKNPTAFYLCASSRGSTEQYFGPGTRLTVT.

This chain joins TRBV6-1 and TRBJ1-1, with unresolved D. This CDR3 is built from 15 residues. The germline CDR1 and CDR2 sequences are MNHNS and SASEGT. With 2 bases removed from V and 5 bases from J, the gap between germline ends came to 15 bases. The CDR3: CASSERVTINTEAFF. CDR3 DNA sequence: TGTGCCAGCAGTGAACGGGTGACTATCAATACTGAAGCTTTCTTT.

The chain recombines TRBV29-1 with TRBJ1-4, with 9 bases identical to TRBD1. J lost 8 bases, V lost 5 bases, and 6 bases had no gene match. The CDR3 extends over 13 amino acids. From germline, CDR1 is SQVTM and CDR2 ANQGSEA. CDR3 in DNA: TGCAGCGTTTTACAGGGGGCCGGGGAAAAACTGTTTTTT. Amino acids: CSVLQGAGEKLFF.

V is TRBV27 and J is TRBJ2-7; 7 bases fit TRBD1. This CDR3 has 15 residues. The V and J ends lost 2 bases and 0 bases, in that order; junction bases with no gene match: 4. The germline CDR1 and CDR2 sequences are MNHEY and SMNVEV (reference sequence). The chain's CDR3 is CASSLAGGSSYEQYF. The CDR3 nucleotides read TGTGCCAGCAGTTTAGCAGGGGGTTCCTCCTACGAGCAGTACTTC.

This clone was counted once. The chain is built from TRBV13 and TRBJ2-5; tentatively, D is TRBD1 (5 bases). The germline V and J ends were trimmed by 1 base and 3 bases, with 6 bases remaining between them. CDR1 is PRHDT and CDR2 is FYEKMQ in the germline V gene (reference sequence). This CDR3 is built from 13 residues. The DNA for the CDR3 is TGTGCCAGCAGCTTAGTAGGGGAAGAGACCCAGTACTTC. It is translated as CASSLVGEETQYF.

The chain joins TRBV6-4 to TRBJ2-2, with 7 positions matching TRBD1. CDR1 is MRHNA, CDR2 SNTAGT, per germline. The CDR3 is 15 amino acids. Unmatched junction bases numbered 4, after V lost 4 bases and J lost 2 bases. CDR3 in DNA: TGTGCCAGCAGTGCCGGGACAGATAACACCGGGGAGCTGTTTTTT. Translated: CASSAGTDNTGELFF.